Listed below are T cell receptor beta chains from one sample, sequenced in a study of shared clonotypes between healthy human individuals. Clones were sequenced by immunoSEQ multiplex PCR, and TCRdb holds only the in-frame ones, with some missing. This table has about 1.4 million clones, approximately 97% appearing once. Sequencing used naive CD4+ T cells sorted from blood. The receptors come from a young man in good health. Both conserved end residues are part of each CDR3. D genes are given only for firm matches. Expanded clones are given a class, and other clones once, few, many or no size at all.

>TRBV11-1|.|.|TRBJ1-1
CASSFTKAGTEAFF
TGTGCCAGCAGCTTTACGAAGGCCGGCACTGAAGCTTTCTTT
>TRBV6-4|TRBD2|.|TRBJ2-2
CASSRYFTRTSETGELFF
TGTGCCAGCAGCCGATATTTTACCCGGACTAGCGAAACCGGGGAGCTGTTTTTT
>TRBV4-2|TRBD2|once|TRBJ2-7
CASSPAAGRTPYEQYF
TGTGCCAGCAGCCCAGCAGCGGGACGGACACCCTACGAGCAGTACTTC
>TRBV14|.|.|TRBJ2-7
CASSQVGGRDKENSYEQYF
TGTGCCAGCAGCCAAGTGGGTGGCCGGGACAAGGAAAACTCCTACGAGCAGTACTTC
>TRBV4-3|.|.|TRBJ2-1
CASSLGTAGSRNEQFF
TGCGCCAGCAGCCTTGGGACGGCAGGGTCCAGAAATGAGCAGTTCTTC
>TRBV13|.|.|TRBJ2-5
CASSFGTETQYF
TGTGCCAGCAGCTTTGGGACAGAGACCCAGTACTTC
>TRBV5-1|.|.|TRBJ2-2
CASSLREPTGELFF
TGCGCCAGCAGCTTACGGGAGCCCACCGGGGAGCTGTTTTTT
>TRBV6-1|.|.|TRBJ1-4
CASSEFLGLATNEKLFF
TGTGCCAGCAGTGAATTTTTGGGCCTCGCAACTAATGAAAAACTGTTTTTT
>TRBV18|TRBD1|.|TRBJ2-6
CASSPPVSGQGAPGANVLTF
TGTGCCAGCTCACCACCGGTTAGTGGCCAGGGGGCGCCTGGGGCCAACGTCCTGACTTTC
>TRBV10-2|.|.|TRBJ2-7
CASSEWTAPGVKYEQYF
TGCGCCAGCAGTGAGTGGACCGCCCCGGGCGTAAAATACGAGCAGTACTTC
>TRBV6-5|TRBD1|.|TRBJ2-5
CASSYTGEETQYF
TGTGCCAGCAGTTACACAGGGGAGGAGACCCAGTACTTC
>TRBV7-8|TRBD2|.|TRBJ2-3
CASSLGPTSGNTDTQYF
TGTGCCAGCAGCTTAGGCCCGACTAGCGGGAACACAGATACGCAGTATTTT
>TRBV9|.|.|TRBJ2-7
CASSAAGQSNYEQYF
TGTGCCAGCAGCGCGGCGGGACAGTCAAACTACGAGCAGTACTTC
>TRBV10-1|.|.|TRBJ2-3
CASTADTQYF
TGCGCCAGCACAGCAGATACGCAGTATTTT
>TRBV28|.|.|TRBJ1-5
CASSLSPRPQHF
TGTGCCAGCAGTTTATCCCCCCGGCCCCAGCATTTT
>TRBV4-3|.|.|TRBJ2-4
CASSQPEAGNIQYF
TGCGCCAGCAGCCAACCAGAGGCGGGAAACATTCAGTACTTC
>TRBV10-3|TRBD2|.|TRBJ2-3
CAISESAGGPSTQYF
TGTGCCATCAGTGAGTCCGCGGGAGGGCCCAGTACGCAGTATTTT
>TRBV19|.|.|TRBJ2-1
CASSIVGLNNEQFF
TGTGCCAGTAGTATAGTCGGTCTCAACAATGAGCAGTTCTTC
>TRBV5-1|TRBD2|.|TRBJ2-1
CASSLTGLAYDEQFF
TGCGCCAGCAGCTTGACCGGACTAGCCTACGATGAGCAGTTCTTC
>TRBV5-4|.|.|TRBJ2-7
CASSLVGGYEQYF
TGTGCCAGCAGCTTGGTTGGAGGGTACGAGCAGTACTTC
>TRBV5-1|.|once|TRBJ2-1
CASRRRGREHNEQFF
TGCGCCAGCCGCCGCCGCGGCAGAGAGCACAATGAGCAGTTCTTC
>TRBV7-9|TRBD1|.|TRBJ1-1
CASSLGQGANTEAFF
TGTGCCAGCAGCTTAGGCCAGGGGGCCAACACTGAAGCTTTCTTT
>TRBV6-5|.|.|TRBJ2-5
CASRQAATQYF
TGTGCCAGCAGACAGGCCGCGACCCAGTACTTC
>TRBV4-1|.|.|TRBJ2-2
CASSPAVLGAGELFF
TGCGCCAGCAGCCCAGCCGTCCTCGGGGCCGGGGAGCTGTTTTTT
>TRBV18|TRBD1|.|TRBJ2-1
CASSPTGGAYNEQFF
TGTGCCAGCTCACCTACAGGGGGCGCCTACAATGAGCAGTTCTTC
>TRBV18|.|.|TRBJ2-7
CASSPTVVGHIYEQYF
TGTGCCAGCTCCCCCACGGTGGTGGGACACATCTACGAGCAGTACTTC
>TRBV30|.|.|TRBJ1-2
CAWSVRGGERYYGYTF
TGTGCCTGGAGTGTAAGGGGAGGGGAGCGATACTATGGCTACACCTTC
>TRBV29-1|TRBD2|.|TRBJ2-5
CSVESSGLAGGYDETQYF
TGCAGCGTAGAATCCTCAGGACTAGCGGGAGGGTATGATGAGACCCAGTACTTC
>TRBV5-1|TRBD1|.|TRBJ2-3
CASSLDGQGFISTQYF
TGCGCCAGCAGCTTGGACGGACAGGGGTTCATCAGTACGCAGTATTTT
>TRBV27|TRBD1|.|TRBJ2-7
CASSRRRGQGPYEQYF
TGTGCCAGCAGCCGACGGCGGGGACAGGGACCGTACGAGCAGTACTTC
>TRBV29-1|TRBD1|.|TRBJ1-1
CSVSEGGSKAEAFF
TGCAGCGTTTCAGAAGGGGGCTCTAAGGCTGAAGCTTTCTTT
>TRBV7-3|TRBD1|.|TRBJ2-2
CASSLSWGQKNTGELFF
TGTGCCAGCAGCTTAAGTTGGGGACAGAAAAACACCGGGGAGCTGTTTTTT
>TRBV18|.|.|TRBJ1-1
CASSPKGWNTEAFF
TGTGCCAGCTCACCAAAGGGGTGGAACACTGAAGCTTTCTTT
>TRBV10-3|TRBD1|.|TRBJ1-1
CAISASQGGETEAFF
TGTGCCATCAGTGCCTCCCAGGGGGGGGAGACTGAAGCTTTCTTT
>TRBV6-4|TRBD1|.|TRBJ2-2
CASSVRGRTGELFF
TGTGCCAGCAGTGTCAGGGGGCGCACCGGGGAGCTGTTTTTT
>TRBV7-2|.|.|TRBJ2-7
CASSLRPRGEQYF
TGTGCCAGCAGCCTGCGCCCGAGGGGCGAGCAGTACTTC
>TRBV30|TRBD2|.|TRBJ2-1
CAWSVSTSGSYFF
TGTGCCTGGAGTGTATCTACTAGCGGGAGCTACTTCTTC
>TRBV6-6|.|.|TRBJ2-1
CASGRGADEQFF
TGTGCCAGCGGTCGCGGGGCGGATGAGCAGTTCTTC
>TRBV7-2|TRBD1|.|TRBJ1-5
CASSADRDQPQHF
TGTGCCAGCAGCGCGGACAGGGATCAGCCCCAGCATTTT
>TRBV4-1|.|few|TRBJ2-7
CASSQWETYEQYF
TGCGCCAGCAGCCAATGGGAGACCTACGAGCAGTACTTC
>TRBV6-1|TRBD2|.|TRBJ2-3
CASSISGSGTDTQYF
TGTGCCAGCAGTATAAGCGGGAGCGGCACAGATACGCAGTATTTT
>TRBV5-1|.|.|TRBJ2-7
CASSLQTGFADEQYF
TGCGCCAGCAGCCTGCAGACGGGTTTTGCGGACGAGCAGTACTTC
>TRBV28|.|once|TRBJ1-2
CASNLRAESYTF
TGTGCCAGTAATCTAAGGGCGGAGAGCTACACCTTC
>TRBV5-4|.|.|TRBJ1-1
CASSLRDPRTAGYMNTEAFF
TGTGCCAGCAGCTTGAGGGACCCCAGGACAGCAGGTTACATGAACACTGAAGCTTTCTTT
>TRBV29-1|TRBD1|.|TRBJ2-3
CSVVTGADTQYF
TGCAGCGTAGTCACAGGGGCAGATACGCAGTATTTT
>TRBV29-1|TRBD1|.|TRBJ2-7
CSVEVQTGADEQYF
TGCAGCGTTGAGGTCCAGACAGGGGCCGACGAGCAGTACTTC
>TRBV29-1|.|.|TRBJ2-5
CSVVPVLETQYF
TGCAGCGTTGTCCCAGTATTAGAGACCCAGTACTTC
>TRBV19|.|.|TRBJ1-5
CASSILGNQPQHF
TGTGCCAGTAGTATATTGGGTAATCAGCCCCAGCATTTT
>TRBV19|TRBD2|.|TRBJ2-7
CASRGTRGGVDEQYF
TGTGCCAGTAGAGGCACACGGGGAGGGGTCGACGAGCAGTACTTC
>TRBV5-4|.|few|TRBJ2-7
CASSLAGARYEQYF
TGTGCCAGCAGCTTAGCGGGTGCTCGCTACGAGCAGTACTTC
>TRBV7-8|.|.|TRBJ2-1
CASSLDGEEQFF
TGTGCCAGCAGCTTAGATGGGGAGGAGCAGTTCTTC
>TRBV7-8|TRBD1|.|TRBJ1-5
CASRRDRGQAQHF
TGTGCCAGCAGACGAGACAGGGGGCAAGCCCAGCATTTT